The clone carrying this T cell receptor beta chain is a singleton in its sample. Germline lookup yields CDR1 GTSNPN and CDR2 SVGIG (reference sequence). The J segment lost 8 bases and the V segment lost 2 bases, leaving 5 bases of the junction unmatched. The CDR3 sequence is 13 residues long. Extracted RNA was reverse transcribed, and the resulting cDNA served as sequencing template. TCRdb's copy holds only in-frame clones and misses some; the assay was immunoSEQ multiplex PCR. In the table there are over 100,000 clones, less than 75% of which are singletons. The source of the sample is a study of CD8+ T cells in alopecia areata. Documented treatment: oral pan-JAK inhibitor, 5-10 mg twice daily. Peripheral blood and lesional scalp punch biopsies were taken from alopecia areata patients.

The rearrangement uses TRBV30 and TRBJ2-1, with 8 nucleotides matching TRBD2. This TCR came from a human donor with alopecia areata. This material consisted of CD8+ T cells sorted from blood, taken at week 24, from a patient treated with tofacitinib. This CDR3 reads CAWSSGLEYEQFF. The CDR3 bases are TGTGCCTGGAGTTCGGGACTAGAATATGAGCAGTTCTTC.